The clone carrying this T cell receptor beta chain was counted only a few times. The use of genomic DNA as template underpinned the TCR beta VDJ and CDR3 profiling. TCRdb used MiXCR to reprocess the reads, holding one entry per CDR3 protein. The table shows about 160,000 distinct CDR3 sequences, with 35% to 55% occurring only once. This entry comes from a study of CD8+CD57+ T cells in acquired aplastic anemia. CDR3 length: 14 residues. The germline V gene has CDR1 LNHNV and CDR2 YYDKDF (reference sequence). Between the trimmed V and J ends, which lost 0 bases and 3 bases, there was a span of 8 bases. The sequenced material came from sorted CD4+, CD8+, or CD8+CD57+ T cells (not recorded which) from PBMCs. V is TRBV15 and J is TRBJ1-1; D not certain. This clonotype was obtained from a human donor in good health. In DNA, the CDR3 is TGTGCCACCAGCAGAGAGCGGCGGGACACTGAAGCTTTCTTT. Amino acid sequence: CATSRERRDTEAFF.